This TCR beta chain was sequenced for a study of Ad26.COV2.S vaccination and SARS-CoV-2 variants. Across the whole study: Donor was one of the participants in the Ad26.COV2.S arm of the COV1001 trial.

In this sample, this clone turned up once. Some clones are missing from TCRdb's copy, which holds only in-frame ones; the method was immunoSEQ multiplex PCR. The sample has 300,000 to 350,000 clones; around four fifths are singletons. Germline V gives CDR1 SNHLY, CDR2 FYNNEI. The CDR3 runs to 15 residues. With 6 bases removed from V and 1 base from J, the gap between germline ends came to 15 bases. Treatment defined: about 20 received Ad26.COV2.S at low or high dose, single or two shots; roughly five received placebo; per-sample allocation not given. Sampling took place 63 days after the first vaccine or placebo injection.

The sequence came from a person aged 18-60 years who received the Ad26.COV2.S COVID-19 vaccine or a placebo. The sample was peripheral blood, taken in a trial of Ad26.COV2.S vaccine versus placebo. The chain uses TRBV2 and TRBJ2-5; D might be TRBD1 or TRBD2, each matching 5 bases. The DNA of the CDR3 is TGTGCCAGCAGGGGGGAACTTCCTAGCCAAGAGACCCAGTACTTC. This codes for CASRGELPSQETQYF.